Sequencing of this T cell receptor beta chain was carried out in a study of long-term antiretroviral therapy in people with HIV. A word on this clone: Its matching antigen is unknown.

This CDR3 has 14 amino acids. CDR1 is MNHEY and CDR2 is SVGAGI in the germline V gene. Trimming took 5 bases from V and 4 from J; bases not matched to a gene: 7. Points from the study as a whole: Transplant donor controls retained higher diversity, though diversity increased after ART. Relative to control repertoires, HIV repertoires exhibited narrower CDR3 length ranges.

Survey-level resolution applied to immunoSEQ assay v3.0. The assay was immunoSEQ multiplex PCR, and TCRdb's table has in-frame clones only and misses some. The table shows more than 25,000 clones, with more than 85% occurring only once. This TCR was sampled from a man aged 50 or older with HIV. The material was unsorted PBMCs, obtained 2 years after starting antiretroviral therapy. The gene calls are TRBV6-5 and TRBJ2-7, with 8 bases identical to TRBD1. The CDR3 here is CASSRRRTGYEQYF. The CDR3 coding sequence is TGTGCCAGCAGTCGCCGAAGGACAGGGTACGAGCAGTACTTC.